These T cell receptor beta chains were read from a single sample in a study of blood T cell repertoires in COVID-19. The table came from immunoSEQ multiplex PCR; TCRdb's copy has only in-frame clones and leaves some out. The table lists 110,000 or so clones, about 85% of them singletons. Sequences were obtained from peripheral blood. These receptors were collected from a woman aged 55-70 years with COVID-19, enrolled during active disease. Both conserved end residues are part of each CDR3.

TRBV7-6 | CASSSTDRGGYNEQFF
TRBV7-2 | CASSHITGAGHNEQFF
TRBV4-3 | CASSQSGNDEKLFF
TRBV30 | CAWSVKGYQPQHF
TRBV19 | CASSFFSGPTYEQYF
TRBV5-4 | CASSPPTGVNTEAFF
TRBV5-6 | CASSLMRQGLTYEQYF
TRBV28 | CASSLSGGGEETQYF
TRBV2 | CAGKTGARANEKLFF
TRBV27 | CASRKIAGGPRDTQYF
TRBV9 | CASSPRDRHGYTF
TRBV9 | CASSGQVSGELFF
TRBV6-5 | CASSPGKYSNQPQHF
TRBV7-2 | CASSPIQGAGGYTF
TRBV11-2 | CASSQIPTGGDYGYTF
TRBV7-2 | CASSLAGEGYSNQPQHF
TRBV14 | CASTTGTGGALSGYTF
TRBV6-4 | CASSPTGTTYEQYF
TRBV5-4 | CASSLQGRQNTEAFF